This T cell receptor beta chain was profiled in a study of cytomegalovirus exposure and HLA in healthy donors. Study summary: Tens of millions of unique TCRs, all from HLA-typed donors, were included in an early release of the data.

General study findings and limits: When a later analysis was performed, an Asian-associated ancestry cluster reportedly had fewer N-insertions than the roughly 630-donor mean. Accurate prediction of most subjects' HLA-A and HLA-B alleles from TCR beta sequences was reported. Most CMV-associated TCR beta chains appeared HLA-restricted in a later analysis.

On this clone itself: Its antigen is as yet unknown.

PCR involved 60 Vbeta and 13 Jbeta primers. The method was immunoSEQ multiplex PCR; TCRdb's version includes in-frame clones alone and lacks a portion of them. The sample yields 100,000 or so clones, 13% to 15% seen once. The CDR3 runs to 20 residues. The germline CDR1 and CDR2 sequences are MGHRA and YSYEKL. Trimming at V came to 1 base and at J to 0 bases, leaving 11 bases not matched to a gene. Material for sequencing was PBMCs. The clonotype comes from a female donor in good health and CMV-seronegative. This sequence joins TRBV4-1 and TRBJ2-6; 8 bases line up with TRBD2. CDR3 sequence: CASSQGRLAFPLSGANVLTF. Here the CDR3 DNA reads TGCGCCAGCAGCCAAGGGAGACTAGCGTTTCCCCTCTCTGGGGCCAACGTCCTGACTTTC.